This T cell receptor (beta chain) came from a study of cytomegalovirus exposure and HLA in healthy donors. Whole-study findings and limits: As a later analysis revealed, the rate of TCR association differed by HLA locus, with DRB1 most and HLA-C fewest.

13 Jbeta primers and 60 Vbeta primers were used for the PCR. Assay: immunoSEQ multiplex PCR; the TCRdb copy retains only in-frame clones and omits some. The sample records about 140,000 clones, over 70% being singletons. V was clipped by 2 bases and J by 4 bases, with 9 bases between them. CDR3 length equals 14 residues. Germline CDR1 is WNHNN and CDR2 is SYGVQD (reference sequence). Comments on this clone: As yet, its antigen is unknown.

Sequences were obtained from PBMCs. The clonotype was recovered from a woman aged 40-49 years in good health and CMV-seronegative. The chain joins TRBV10-1 to TRBJ1-5; D unresolved. The CDR3 is CASSETAGNQPQHF. The CDR3 DNA follows: TGCGCCAGCAGTGAGACCGCGGGGAATCAGCCCCAGCATTTT.